This T cell receptor beta chain originates from a study of T cells in Graves' hyperthyroidism and ophthalmopathy (dated by TCRdb to about 2019). As for the study more broadly: Peripheral blood samples were taken at initial diagnosis, before any treatment was given. The roughly 90 discovery patients were divided at random into training and test sets in a 7:3 ratio. According to the paper, TCR Vbeta CDR3 sequencing was carried out on 135 peripheral blood samples, which came from 40 to 45 ophthalmopathy, around 74 hyperthyroidism and about 17 progressor patients. Following sampling, methimazole starting at 30 mg daily was given to hyperthyroidism patients, and high-dose intravenous methylprednisolone was given to ophthalmopathy patients. Prospective prediction of ophthalmopathy was tested in an independent validation cohort consisting of 18 to 20 hyperthyroidism patients and over 15 patients who later progressed to ophthalmopathy. A discovery cohort of around 98 patients, approximately 45 with Graves' ophthalmopathy and 57 with stable Graves' hyperthyroidism, was used to find distinguishing TCR V-J signatures. Thyroid tissue and blood T-cell repertoires from roughly 6 Graves' hyperthyroidism patients were also compared in the study.

From its cysteine to its phenylalanine, the CDR3 spans 15 amino acids. Only the CDR3 region is kept as DNA, spanning 45 bases read in frame from base 1. Germline trimming amounts to 5 bases on V and 3 bases on J, with 8 as the count of junction bases outside the gene matches. CDR1 and CDR2 were assigned from the germline V gene as SGHTA and FQGNSA. Beyond this particular receptor, the publication reports: In validation, the model predicted progression to ophthalmopathy a median of about 6 months before onset, with 65% to 71% sensitivity and 72.22% specificity. Blood samples also contained most of the expanded thyroid clonotypes (frequency above 0.001), which suggests that blood repertoires may reflect thyroid immune responses. No statistical method was used to fix the sample size in advance, and group allocation was not hidden from the investigators. Ophthalmopathy was separated from stable hyperthyroidism by a 13 V-J signature model, with around 90% sensitivity and roughly 81% specificity obtained in cross-validation and 80%/75% obtained in testing.

This clonotype was seen only a few times. Its antigen specificity is not known. Base qualities are not at hand, and no much larger clone is one base apart. TCR beta CDR3 regions were amplified from RNA transcripts. The first round of RT-PCR for the TCR CDR3 was performed with the HTBI primer set and the Qiagen OneStep RT-PCR kit. The libraries were constructed in a second round of multiplex PCR and then size-selected and purified. Sequencing of the libraries was done on an Illumina HiSeq2000 using paired-end 100 bp reads. The paper's data handling went like this. SOAPnuke was used to process the raw data, removing reads that contained adapters or uncalled bases, had a mean Phred below 15, or lacked an exact match to the constant primer or identifier. COPE v1.2.5 was used to merge high-quality paired reads, and clonotypes were defined as unique nucleotide sequences. Clonotypes were aligned to IMGT TRBV, TRBD and TRBJ reference segments using MiTCR v1.1. Only V-J combinations with frequency above 0.0001, covering 99% to 99.2% of repertoires, were analysed. The TCS score was defined as the ratio of F50 (clonal expansion) to E x V (chaos), calculated using BLOSUM62-based TCRdist between CDR3 peptides within each V-J. Welch's t-statistics and random forest reduced around 550 V-J features to roughly 13, which were used in a naive Bayes classifier (R e1071). The public reads were reprocessed in TCRdb via fastp at Q25 and MiXCR, keeping in-frame beta chains. One record per CDR3 amino acid sequence lists the most common genes and DNA. These V and J calls derive from TCRdb rather than the authors' analysis. The sample has hundreds of thousands of distinct CDR3 sequences on record, 15% to 20% of them singletons. Over 45% of the sample is in the top ten clones.

Moderately to severely active disease, a Clinical Activity Score of at least 3, a NOSPECS grade of at least 4, and a duration under 3 months were present in ophthalmopathy patients. The study excluded patients with uncontrolled infections, other autoimmune diseases, pregnancy or lactation. Diagnoses were established on the basis of clinical symptoms, serum thyroxine and TRAb, thyroid ultrasound, and orbital computed tomography. PBMCs were isolated from about 10 ml of fresh peripheral blood by Ficoll-Paque density gradient centrifugation. Trizol reagent was used to extract total RNA, and RNA quality was then checked on an Agilent 2100 Bioanalyzer.

This sequence uses TRBV7-2 and TRBJ2-7; 9 bases in the middle match TRBD1. What was sequenced was blood. The TCR was taken from a man aged 40-49 years with Graves' ophthalmopathy. The DNA sequence is TGTGCCAGCAGCCCTGGGACAGGGAAGGACTACGAGCAGTACTTC. This sequence encodes CASSPGTGKDYEQYF.